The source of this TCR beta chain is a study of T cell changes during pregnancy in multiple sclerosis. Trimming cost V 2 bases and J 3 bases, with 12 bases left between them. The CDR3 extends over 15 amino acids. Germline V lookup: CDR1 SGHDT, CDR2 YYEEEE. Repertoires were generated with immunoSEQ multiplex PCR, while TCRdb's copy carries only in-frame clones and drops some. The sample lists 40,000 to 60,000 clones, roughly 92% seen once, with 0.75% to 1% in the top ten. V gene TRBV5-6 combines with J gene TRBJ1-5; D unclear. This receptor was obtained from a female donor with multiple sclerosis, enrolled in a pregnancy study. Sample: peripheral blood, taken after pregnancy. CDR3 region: CASSFGGRYNQPQHF. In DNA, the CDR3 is TGTGCCAGCAGCTTCGGAGGGAGGTACAATCAGCCCCAGCATTTT.